The 28 T cell receptor beta chains reported below all come from one sample, sequenced in a study of cytomegalovirus exposure and HLA in healthy donors. The PCR was carried out with 60 Vbeta primers and 13 Jbeta primers. TCRdb's table, derived via immunoSEQ multiplex PCR, lists solely in-frame clones and lacks some. The sample shows some 200,000 clones, about 85% of them seen only once. Material: PBMCs. These receptors came from a man aged 50 to 59 in good health and CMV-seronegative.

The rearrangement links TRBV10-3 to TRBJ1-5, with a weak D call TRBD1 (5 bases). Trimming took 3 bases from V and 7 from J, leaving 13 bases between them. Germline loops: CDR1 ENHRY, CDR2 SYGVKD. The CDR3 runs 14 residues. The CDR3: CAISDDSGRQPQHF. CDR3 DNA: TGTGCCATCAGTGATGACAGTGGCAGACAGCCCCAGCATTTT.

This chain connects TRBV25-1 to TRBJ2-1; maybe TRBD1 (5 bases). The V end lost 1 base, the J end lost 16 bases, and 23 bases lay between the germline ends. Germline lookup yields CDR1 MGHDK and CDR2 SYGVNS. CDR3 length: 15 amino acids. The CDR3 sequence: CASSESAQGWSPVFF. CDR3 nucleotides: TGTGCCAGCAGTGAATCGGCCCAGGGTTGGAGTCCTGTATTCTTC.

The chain uses TRBV2 and TRBJ2-5, with 12 bases identical to TRBD1. V gave up 8 bases and J gave up 5 bases; unmatched junction bases: 9. CDR3 length: 15 residues. The germline gives CDR1 SNHLY, CDR2 FYNNEI. DNA for the CDR3: TGTGCCAGCGGACCGGGACAGGGGGCTGGGGAGACCCAGTACTTC. Translation gives CASGPGQGAGETQYF. Full variable domain (remainder filled in from reference TRBV2 and TRBJ2-5): EPEVTQTPSHQVTQMGQEVILRCVPISNHLYFYWYRQILGQKVEFLVSFYNNEISEKSEIFDDQFSVERPDGSNFTLKIRSTKLEDSAMYFCASGPGQGAGETQYFGPGTRLLVL.

The J gene is TRBJ2-1, the V gene TRBV2; 10 bases align to TRBD2. Germline CDR1 reads SNHLY; CDR2 reads FYNNEI. V was pared by 8 bases and J by 3 bases, with 10 bases of the junction left unmatched. The CDR3 sequence is 16 residues long. The DNA for the CDR3 is TGTGCCAGCGGGAGTAGCGGGGGGTCCTACTACAATGAGCAGTTCTTC. Translation gives CASGSSGGSYYNEQFF.

This clone came up a few times. The chain has TRBV27 and TRBJ2-5; no definite D call. The CDR3 has 13 residues. V lost 7 bases and J lost 4, with 13 bases in between. Germline loops: CDR1 MNHEY, CDR2 SMNVEV (reference sequence). The CDR3 region is CASKLGSLETQYF. Here the CDR3 DNA reads TGTGCCAGCAAATTGGGCTCGTTAGAGACCCAGTACTTC.

This clone was found once. This chain uses TRBV19 with TRBJ1-5, with TRBD1 as a possible D gene (5 bases). The CDR3 sequence is 13 residues long. CDR1 and CDR2 from the germline V gene are LNHDA and SQIVND (reference sequence). V was trimmed by 4 bases and J by 6 bases, leaving 10 bases between them. DNA of the CDR3: TGTGCCAGTAGTACAGGGTTGGTTCAGCCCCAGCATTTT. Protein product: CASSTGLVQPQHF.

The CDR3 DNA reads TGTGCCAGCAGCCAAGAAGAGCGGGGCACTGAAGCTTTCTTT. Amino acids: CASSQEERGTEAFF. V gene TRBV14 combines with J gene TRBJ1-1; D remains ambiguous. V was shortened by 0 bases and J by 4 bases, with 9 bases between the two germline ends. CDR3 length: 14 amino acids. Looked up from germline, CDR1 is SGHDN and CDR2 is FVKESK.

The J gene is TRBJ2-5, the V gene TRBV7-2; 13 nucleotides agree with TRBD2. Germline V gives CDR1 SGHTA, CDR2 FQGNSA. The CDR3 runs 15 residues. Trimming cost V 5 bases and J 4 bases; bases outside gene matches: 4. In DNA form, the CDR3 reads TGTGCCAGCAGCACTGGACTAGCGGGGGCAGAGACCCAGTACTTC. Protein sequence: CASSTGLAGAETQYF. Combining the CDR3 with reference TRBV7-2 and TRBJ2-5 gives the whole variable domain GAGVSQSPSNKVTEKGKDVELRCDPISGHTALYWYRQSLGQGLEFLIYFQGNSAPDKSGLPSDRFSAERTGGSVSTLTIQRTQQEDSAVYLCASSTGLAGAETQYFGPGTRLLVL.

This chain connects TRBV19 to TRBJ2-3; D perhaps matches TRBD1 (6 bases). CDR1 and CDR2 from the germline V gene are LNHDA and SQIVND (reference sequence). The V end lost 7 bases, the J end lost 2 bases, and 25 bases lay between the germline ends. This CDR3 spans 18 amino acids. CDR3 coding DNA: TGTGCCAGTAAGAGGCAGGGGCCCCCCATCTTTCCCACAGATACGCAGTATTTT. Residues: CASKRQGPPIFPTDTQYF.

Comment on this clone: This same CDR3 is encoded by further DNA sequences in the sample. The chain combines TRBV5-1 with TRBJ1-2; TRBD1 agrees at 8 bases. V trimming: 0 bases; J trimming: 2 bases; junction bases outside the gene matches: 0. Germline-derived CDR1 and CDR2 are SGHRS and YFSETQ. This CDR3 has 14 residues. This CDR3 is CASSLGQGNYGYTF. DNA for the CDR3: TGCGCCAGCAGCTTGGGACAGGGGAACTATGGCTACACCTTC.

V and J are TRBV27 and TRBJ2-1; 10 nucleotides align to TRBD2. The germline CDR1 and CDR2 sequences are MNHEY and SMNVEV (reference sequence). The CDR3 is 15 amino acids. V shed 5 bases, J shed 3 bases, and the junction held 4 bases outside the gene matches. The CDR3 nucleotides are TGTGCCAGCAGTCCCCCTAGCGGGGGCTACAATGAGCAGTTCTTC. Protein product: CASSPPSGGYNEQFF.

The V gene is TRBV2, the J gene TRBJ2-1; possible D gene TRBD1, 6 bases. V lost 10 bases to trimming and J lost 9 bases, with 22 bases between them. The CDR3 sequence is 14 residues long. The germline V gene has CDR1 SNHLY and CDR2 FYNNEI. This CDR3 reads CATTPGAGSSEQFF. In DNA, the CDR3 is TGTGCCACCACCCCAGGGGCAGGGTCAAGTGAGCAGTTCTTC.

Points on this clone: This same CDR3 is encoded by further DNA sequences in the sample. In nucleotides, the CDR3 is TGTGCCAGCAGTTTGGTAGGGGCCGGCTATGGCTACACCTTC. Protein product: CASSLVGAGYGYTF. V usage is TRBV27 and J usage is TRBJ1-2; possibly TRBD1 for D (5 bases). V lost 3 bases, J lost 4 bases, and 12 bases lay in between. Germline CDR1 reads MNHEY; CDR2 reads SMNVEV (reference sequence). This CDR3 region has 14 residues.

The chain uses TRBV7-9 and TRBJ2-5; no firm D call. V was cut by 0 bases and J by 6 bases, with 5 bases left in between. The CDR3 loop spans 12 amino acids. CDR1 and CDR2 from the germline V gene are SEHNR and FQNEAQ (reference sequence). The CDR3 coding sequence is TGTGCCAGCAGCTTAGCCGCGCAGACCCAGTACTTC. Its translation: CASSLAAQTQYF.

The V gene is TRBV19, the J gene TRBJ2-7; TRBD1 agrees at 9 bases. Trimming at V came to 2 bases and at J to 5 bases, leaving 7 bases not matched to a gene. Per the germline V gene, CDR1 is LNHDA and CDR2 is SQIVND (reference sequence). There are 15 residues in the CDR3. The CDR3 DNA sequence: TGTGCCAGTAGTATAACACAGGGGGCGCCTAACGAGCAGTACTTC. Translated: CASSITQGAPNEQYF.

This clone showed up just a few times. The gene calls are TRBV9 and TRBJ2-3, with unresolved D. V was trimmed by 4 bases and J by 0 bases, leaving 12 bases between them. The germline V gene has CDR1 SGDLS and CDR2 YYNGEE. This CDR3 is 15 amino acids long. CDR3 region: CASSPSVTSTDTQYF. CDR3 DNA: TGTGCCAGCAGCCCCTCTGTTACTAGCACAGATACGCAGTATTTT.

The V call is TRBV10-2, the J call TRBJ2-2; the match to TRBD2 covers 11 bases. V trimming: 9 bases; J trimming: 4 bases; junction bases outside the gene matches: 4. Germline V CDR1 and CDR2: WSHSY, SAAADI. The CDR3 is 14 residues long. The CDR3 protein is CASGTSGGTGELFF. In DNA form, the CDR3 reads TGCGCCAGTGGGACTAGCGGAGGCACCGGGGAGCTGTTTTTT.

The rearrangement links TRBV10-3 to TRBJ2-3; 9 bases line up with TRBD2. Trimming removed 2 bases from V and 0 bases from J; junction bases left unmatched: 3. Germline V gene lookup returns CDR1 ENHRY and CDR2 SYGVKD. The CDR3 loop spans 16 amino acids. CDR3 sequence reads: CAISELSGGSTDTQYF. The DNA for the CDR3 is TGTGCCATCAGTGAGCTTAGCGGGGGTAGCACAGATACGCAGTATTTT.

The chain has TRBV5-4 and TRBJ1-5; 7 nucleotides align to TRBD1. The junction had 9 bases not matched to a gene; V was cut back by 4 bases and J by 5 bases. There are 15 residues in the CDR3. Germline V lookup: CDR1 SGHNT, CDR2 YYREEE (reference sequence). This chain's CDR3 is CASSPGTESHQPQHF. The CDR3 nucleotides read TGTGCCAGCAGCCCGGGGACAGAAAGTCATCAGCCCCAGCATTTT.

The gene calls are TRBV27 and TRBJ2-5; 9 nucleotides match TRBD2. The CDR3 has 14 residues. Losses at the gene ends were 8 bases for V and 4 bases for J; bases not matched to a gene: 8. Germline lookup yields CDR1 MNHEY and CDR2 SMNVEV (reference sequence). The CDR3: CASLPIAGAETQYF. The DNA for the CDR3 is TGTGCCAGCCTTCCAATAGCGGGGGCAGAGACCCAGTACTTC.

This clone was detected once. The V gene is TRBV11-3, the J gene TRBJ2-3; tentatively, D is TRBD2 (6 bases). Per the germline V gene, CDR1 is SGHNT and CDR2 is YENEEA. V lost 5 bases and J lost 6, with 15 bases in between. CDR3 size: 14 residues. CDR3 protein: CASSAGPTDDTQYF. The CDR3 nucleotides read TGTGCCAGCAGCGCGGGACCCACCGATGATACGCAGTATTTT.

The CDR3 region has the DNA TGTGCCAGCAGCTTGTCTAGCTCCTACGAGCAGTACTTC. Amino acids: CASSLSSSYEQYF. V gene TRBV11-3 combines with J gene TRBJ2-7; D remains ambiguous. V dropped 3 bases and J dropped 0 bases, with 6 bases sitting between them. Per the germline V gene, CDR1 is SGHNT and CDR2 is YENEEA. This CDR3 spans 13 amino acids.

This sequence joins TRBV5-1 and TRBJ2-7; 8 bases map to TRBD1. Gene TRBJ2-1 matches the end of the DNA better, so the J call may be wrong. The CDR3 is 13 residues long. Germline V CDR1 and CDR2: SGHRS, YFSETQ. In DNA form, the CDR3 reads TGCGCCAGCAGCCCGCAGGGGGCCGGGGAGCAGTTCTTC. This translates into CASSPQGAGEQFF.

The rearrangement links TRBV4-3 to TRBJ1-1, with 8 bases that match TRBD1. Unmatched junction bases numbered 0, after V lost 0 bases and J lost 3 bases. Germline CDR1 and CDR2: LGHNA and YSLEER. This CDR3 spans 14 amino acids. The CDR3 sequence is CASSQDRGHTEAFF. The CDR3 DNA is TGCGCCAGCAGCCAAGACAGGGGGCACACTGAAGCTTTCTTT.

The sample holds a few counts of this clone. The J gene is TRBJ1-6, the V gene TRBV30, with D perhaps TRBD1 (5 bases). Germline values: CDR1 GTSNPN, CDR2 SVGIG (reference sequence). The V gene lost 5 bases and the J gene lost 6 bases, with 11 bases spanning the gap. The CDR3 spans 13 residues. DNA for the CDR3: TGTGCCTGGGTGACGGGGGGTAATTCACCCCTCCACTTT. Its translation is CAWVTGGNSPLHF.

DNA of the CDR3: TGTTCCATTTTGGACAGGACCTCTGGGCAGTACTTC. Protein: CSILDRTSGQYF. The rearrangement uses TRBV7-9 and TRBJ2-7; 7 bases are shared with TRBD1. The germline V gene encodes CDR1 SEHNR and CDR2 FQNEAQ (reference sequence). The CDR3 is made up of 12 amino acids.

This clone was picked up a small number of times. This sequence joins TRBV7-8 and TRBJ1-3; 10 bases agree with TRBD1. Germline V gene data show CDR1 as SGHVS and CDR2 as FQNEAQ. V shed 5 bases and J 1 base; nucleotides not matched to a gene: 5. The CDR3 has 16 residues. CDR3 residues: CASSIGTGVSGNTIYF. The CDR3 nucleotides are TGTGCCAGCAGCATAGGGACAGGGGTATCTGGAAACACCATATATTTT.

Here the CDR3 reads CASSPNLRGQGIGRRSDGYTF. Here the CDR3 DNA reads TGCGCCAGCAGCCCCAACTTACGGGGACAGGGGATCGGCCGGCGCTCGGATGGCTACACCTTC. The V gene is TRBV5-1, the J gene TRBJ1-2, with 10 bases that match TRBD1. The CDR3 is 21 residues long. J was trimmed by 6 bases and V by 4 bases; bases with no gene match: 27. CDR1 is SGHRS and CDR2 is YFSETQ in the germline V gene.